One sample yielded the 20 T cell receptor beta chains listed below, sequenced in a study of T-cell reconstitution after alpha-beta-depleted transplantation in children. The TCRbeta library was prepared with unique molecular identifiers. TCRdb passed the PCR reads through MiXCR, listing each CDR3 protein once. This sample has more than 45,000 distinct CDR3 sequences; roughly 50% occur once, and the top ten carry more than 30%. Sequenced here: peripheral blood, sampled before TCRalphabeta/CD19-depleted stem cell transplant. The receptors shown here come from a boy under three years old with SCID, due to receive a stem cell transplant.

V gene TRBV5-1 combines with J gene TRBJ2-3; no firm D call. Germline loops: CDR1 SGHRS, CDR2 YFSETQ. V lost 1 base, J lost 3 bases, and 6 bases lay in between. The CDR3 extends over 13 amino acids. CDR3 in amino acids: CASSLSRTDTQYF. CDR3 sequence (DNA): TGCGCCAGCAGCTTGTCCCGGACAGATACGCAGTATTTT.

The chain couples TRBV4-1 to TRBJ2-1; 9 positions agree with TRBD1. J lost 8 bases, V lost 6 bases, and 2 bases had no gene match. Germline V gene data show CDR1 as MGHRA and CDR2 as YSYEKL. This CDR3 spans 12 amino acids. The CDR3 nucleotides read TGCGCCAGCAGTAACAGGGGGCATGAGCAGTTCTTC. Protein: CASSNRGHEQFF.

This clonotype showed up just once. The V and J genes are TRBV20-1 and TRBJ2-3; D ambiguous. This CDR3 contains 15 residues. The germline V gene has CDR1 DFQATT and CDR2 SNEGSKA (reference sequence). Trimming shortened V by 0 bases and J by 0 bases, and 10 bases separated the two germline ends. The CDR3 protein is CSAREAAHSTDTQYF. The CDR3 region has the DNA TGCAGTGCTAGAGAGGCGGCCCATAGCACAGATACGCAGTATTTT.

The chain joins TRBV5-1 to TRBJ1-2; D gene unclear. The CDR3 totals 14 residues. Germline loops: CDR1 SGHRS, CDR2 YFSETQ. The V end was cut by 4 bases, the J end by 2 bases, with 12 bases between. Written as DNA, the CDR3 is TGCGCCAGCAGCGCGTCCGGGATAAACTATGGCTACACCTTC. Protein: CASSASGINYGYTF. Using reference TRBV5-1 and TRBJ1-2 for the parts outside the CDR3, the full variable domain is KAGVTQTPRYLIKTRGQQVTLSCSPISGHRSVSWYQQTPGQGLQFLFEYFSETQRNKGNFPGRFSGRQFSNSRSEMNVSTLELGDSALYLCASSASGINYGYTFGSGTRLTVV.

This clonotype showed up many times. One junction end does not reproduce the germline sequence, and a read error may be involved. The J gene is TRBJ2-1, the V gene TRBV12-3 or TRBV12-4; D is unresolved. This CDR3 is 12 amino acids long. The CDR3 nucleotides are TGTGCCAGCTTTAACTTGAAGAGGAAGGTGGTCTTC. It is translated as CASFNLKRKVVF.

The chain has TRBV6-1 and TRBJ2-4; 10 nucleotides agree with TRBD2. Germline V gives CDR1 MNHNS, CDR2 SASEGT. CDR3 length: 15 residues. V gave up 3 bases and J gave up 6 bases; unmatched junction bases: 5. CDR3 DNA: TGTGCCAGCAGTGACAGCGGGGGGGCGTTAAACATTCAGTACTTC. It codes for CASSDSGGALNIQYF.

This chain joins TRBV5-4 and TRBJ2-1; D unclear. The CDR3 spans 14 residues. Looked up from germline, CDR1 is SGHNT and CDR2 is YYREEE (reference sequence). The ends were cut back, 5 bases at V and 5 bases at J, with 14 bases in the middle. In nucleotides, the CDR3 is TGTGCCAGCAGTTCCTGGGGTCTAGACAATGAGCAGTTCTTC. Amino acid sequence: CASSSWGLDNEQFF. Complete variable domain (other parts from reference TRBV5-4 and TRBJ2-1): ETGVTQSPTHLIKTRGQQVTLRCSSQSGHNTVSWYQQALGQGPQFIFQYYREEENGRGNFPPRFSGLQFPNYSSELNVNALELDDSALYLCASSSWGLDNEQFFGPGTRLTVL.

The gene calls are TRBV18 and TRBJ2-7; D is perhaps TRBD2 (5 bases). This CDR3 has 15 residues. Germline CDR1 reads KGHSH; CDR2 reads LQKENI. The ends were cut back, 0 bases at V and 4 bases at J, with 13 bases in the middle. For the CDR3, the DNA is TGTGCCAGCTCACCACCGGGGTGGGGAGCTTACGAGCAGTACTTC. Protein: CASSPPGWGAYEQYF.

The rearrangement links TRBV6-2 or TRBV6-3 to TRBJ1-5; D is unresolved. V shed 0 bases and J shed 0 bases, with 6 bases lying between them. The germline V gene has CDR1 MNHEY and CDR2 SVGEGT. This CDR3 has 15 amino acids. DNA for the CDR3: TGTGCCAGCAGTTACTCTTCAGTTAGCAATCAGCCCCAGCATTTT. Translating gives CASSYSSVSNQPQHF.

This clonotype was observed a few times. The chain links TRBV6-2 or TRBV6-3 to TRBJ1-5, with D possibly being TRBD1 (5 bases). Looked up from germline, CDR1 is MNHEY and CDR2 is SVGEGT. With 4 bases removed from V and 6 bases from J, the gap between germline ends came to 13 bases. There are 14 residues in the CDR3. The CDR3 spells CASSWGGGGQPQHF. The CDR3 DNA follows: TGTGCCAGCAGTTGGGGGGGGGGTGGTCAGCCCCAGCATTTT.

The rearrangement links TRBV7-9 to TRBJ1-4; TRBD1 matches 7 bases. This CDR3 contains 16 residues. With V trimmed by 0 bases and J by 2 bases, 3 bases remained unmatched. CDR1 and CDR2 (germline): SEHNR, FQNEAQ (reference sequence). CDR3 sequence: CASSLARGQTNEKLFF. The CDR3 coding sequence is TGTGCCAGCAGCTTAGCGCGGGGACAGACTAATGAAAAACTGTTTTTT. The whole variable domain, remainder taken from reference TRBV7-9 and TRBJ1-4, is DTGVSQNPRHKITKRGQNVTFRCDPISEHNRLYWYRQTLGQGPEFLTYFQNEAQLEKSRLLSDRFSAERPKGSFSTLEIQRTEQGDSAMYLCASSLARGQTNEKLFFGSGTQLSVL.

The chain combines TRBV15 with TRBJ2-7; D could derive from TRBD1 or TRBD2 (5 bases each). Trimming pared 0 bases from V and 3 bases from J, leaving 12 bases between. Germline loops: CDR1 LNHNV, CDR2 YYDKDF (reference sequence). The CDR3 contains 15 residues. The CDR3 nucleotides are TGTGCCACCAGCAGAGATCGAGGGGATCGCTACGAGCAGTACTTC. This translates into CATSRDRGDRYEQYF.

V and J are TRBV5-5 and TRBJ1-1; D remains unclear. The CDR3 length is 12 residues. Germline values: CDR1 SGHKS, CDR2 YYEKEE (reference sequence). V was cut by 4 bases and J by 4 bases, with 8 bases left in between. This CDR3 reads CASSASSTEAFF. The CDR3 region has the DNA TGTGCCAGCAGCGCAAGTAGCACTGAAGCTTTCTTT. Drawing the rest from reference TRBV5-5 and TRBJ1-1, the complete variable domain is DAGVTQSPTHLIKTRGQQVTLRCSPISGHKSVSWYQQVLGQGPQFIFQYYEKEERGRGNFPDRFSARQFPNYSSELNVNALLLGDSALYLCASSASSTEAFFGQGTRLTVV.

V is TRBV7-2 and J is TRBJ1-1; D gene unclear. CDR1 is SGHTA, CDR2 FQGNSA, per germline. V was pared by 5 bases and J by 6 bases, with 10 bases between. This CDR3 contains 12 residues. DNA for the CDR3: TGTGCCAGCAGCCCCGGACTCGCTGAAGCTTTCTTT. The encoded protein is CASSPGLAEAFF.

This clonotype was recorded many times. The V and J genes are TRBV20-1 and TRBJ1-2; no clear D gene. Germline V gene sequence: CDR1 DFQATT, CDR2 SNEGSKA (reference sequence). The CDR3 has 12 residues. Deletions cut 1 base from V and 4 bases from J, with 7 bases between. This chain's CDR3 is CSARGDLYGYTF. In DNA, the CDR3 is TGCAGTGCTAGAGGAGACCTCTATGGCTACACCTTC.

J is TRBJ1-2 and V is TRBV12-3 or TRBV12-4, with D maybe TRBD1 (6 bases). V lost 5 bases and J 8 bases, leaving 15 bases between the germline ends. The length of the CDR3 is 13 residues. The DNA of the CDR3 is TGTGCCAGCAGTGAACAGGGAAGGCAAGGCTACACCTTC. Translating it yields CASSEQGRQGYTF.

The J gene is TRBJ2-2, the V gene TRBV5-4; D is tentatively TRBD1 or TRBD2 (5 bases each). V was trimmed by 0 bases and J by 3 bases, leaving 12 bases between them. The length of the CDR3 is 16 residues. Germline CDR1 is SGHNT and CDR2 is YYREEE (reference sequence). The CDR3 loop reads CASSLARGADTGELFF. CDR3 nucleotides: TGTGCCAGCAGCTTGGCAAGGGGAGCGGACACCGGGGAGCTGTTTTTT.

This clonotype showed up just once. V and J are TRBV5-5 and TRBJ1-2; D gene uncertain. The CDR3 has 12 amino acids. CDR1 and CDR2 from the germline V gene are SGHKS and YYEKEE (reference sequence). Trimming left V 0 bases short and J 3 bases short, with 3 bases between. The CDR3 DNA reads TGTGCCAGCAGCTTGGTGCACTATGGCTACACCTTC. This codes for CASSLVHYGYTF. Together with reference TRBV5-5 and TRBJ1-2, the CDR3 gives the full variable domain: DAGVTQSPTHLIKTRGQQVTLRCSPISGHKSVSWYQQVLGQGPQFIFQYYEKEERGRGNFPDRFSARQFPNYSSELNVNALLLGDSALYLCASSLVHYGYTFGSGTRLTVV.

The CDR3 DNA reads TGCAGTGCTAGAGTTGTCAGGGATCCGTGGCATGAGCAGTTCTTC. It specifies CSARVVRDPWHEQFF. The chain combines TRBV20-1 with TRBJ2-1; tentatively, D is TRBD1 (5 bases). Germline loops: CDR1 DFQATT, CDR2 SNEGSKA (reference sequence). Between the trimmed V and J ends, which lost 1 base and 8 bases, there was a span of 18 bases. The CDR3 sequence is 15 residues long.

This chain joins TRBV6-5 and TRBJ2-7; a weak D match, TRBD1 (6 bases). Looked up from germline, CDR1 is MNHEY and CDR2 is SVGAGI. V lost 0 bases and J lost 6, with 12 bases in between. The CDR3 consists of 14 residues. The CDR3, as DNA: TGTGCCAGCAGTTACTCGAGTCAGGGGCCCGAGCAGTACTTC. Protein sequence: CASSYSSQGPEQYF.